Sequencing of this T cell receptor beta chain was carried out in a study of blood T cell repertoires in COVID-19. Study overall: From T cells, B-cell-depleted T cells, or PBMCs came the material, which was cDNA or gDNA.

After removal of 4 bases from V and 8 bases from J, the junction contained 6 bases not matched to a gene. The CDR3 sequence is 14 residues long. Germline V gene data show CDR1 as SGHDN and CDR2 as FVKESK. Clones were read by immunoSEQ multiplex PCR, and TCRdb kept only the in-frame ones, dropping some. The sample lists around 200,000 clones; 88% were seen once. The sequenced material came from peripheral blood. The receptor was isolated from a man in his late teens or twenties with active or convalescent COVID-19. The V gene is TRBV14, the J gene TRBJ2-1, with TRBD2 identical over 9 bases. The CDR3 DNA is TGTGCCAGCAGCCCGGGGACTAGCATCCATGAGCAGTTCTTC. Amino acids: CASSPGTSIHEQFF.